Listed here are 9 T cell receptor beta chains from one sample, sequenced in a study of T cell responses to AZD1222 COVID-19 vaccine. Using immunoSEQ multiplex PCR, the repertoire was profiled, and TCRdb retains in-frame clones only, with some absent. The profile covers roughly 120,000 clones, with approximately 83% appearing a single time and roughly 10% taken by the ten largest. The sequences come from peripheral blood, collected on day 0 of AZD1222 vaccination. The receptor set was obtained from an adult in good health.

The CDR3 sequence is CASSFPQQPEQYF. In nucleotides, the CDR3 is TGTGCCAGCAGTTTTCCCCAGCAGCCCGAGCAGTACTTC. V usage is TRBV28 and J usage is TRBJ2-7; no clear D gene. This CDR3 has 13 residues. The germline CDR1 and CDR2 sequences are MDHEN and SYDVKM. Trimming cost V 3 bases and J 6 bases, with 12 bases left between them.

This clone was recorded many times. The rearrangement links TRBV7-6 to TRBJ1-5; the D is unclear. This CDR3 region has 17 residues. Germline lookup yields CDR1 SGHVS and CDR2 FNYEAQ. The V and J ends lost 1 base and 0 bases respectively, with 13 bases between them. The CDR3 loop is CASSLEAESYSNQPQHF. Written as DNA, the CDR3 is TGTGCCAGCAGCTTAGAGGCAGAGTCGTATAGCAATCAGCCCCAGCATTTT.

The chain uses TRBV7-3 and TRBJ1-6; TRBD1 is a possible D gene (6 bases). The CDR3 covers 16 residues. Germline CDR1 is SGHTA and CDR2 is FQGTGA. Trimming shortened V by 10 bases and J by 0 bases, and 16 bases separated the two germline ends. The CDR3 is CATRGRGSSYNSPLHF. The CDR3 DNA follows: TGTGCCACCCGGGGCAGGGGATCCTCCTATAATTCACCCCTCCACTTT.

The rearrangement joins TRBV19 to TRBJ2-4, with a possible D match to TRBD2 (5 bases). V was shortened by 2 bases and J by 6 bases, with 17 bases between the two germline ends. Germline V gives CDR1 LNHDA, CDR2 SQIVND (reference sequence). This CDR3 is built from 16 residues. In DNA form, the CDR3 reads TGTGCCAGTAGTATACTGGGTGGGAGCACCACAAACATTCAGTACTTC. Its translation: CASSILGGSTTNIQYF. Variable domain in full (rest from reference TRBV19 and TRBJ2-4): DGGITQSPKYLFRKEGQNVTLSCEQNLNHDAMYWYRQDPGQGLRLIYYSQIVNDFQKGDIAEGYSVSREKKESFPLTVTSAQKNPTAFYLCASSILGGSTTNIQYFGAGTRLSVL.

This chain joins TRBV6-5 and TRBJ2-3; 7 nucleotides line up with TRBD1. Germline CDR1 reads MNHEY; CDR2 reads SVGAGI. The CDR3 contains 15 residues. Losses at the gene ends were 3 bases for V and 3 bases for J; bases not matched to a gene: 6. The CDR3 sequence is CASSYGTGVTDTQYF. Written as DNA, the CDR3 is TGTGCCAGCAGTTATGGAACAGGGGTTACAGATACGCAGTATTTT.

The V call is TRBV15, the J call TRBJ2-1, with TRBD1 matching 10 bases. This CDR3 has 17 amino acids. Germline CDR1 and CDR2: LNHNV and YYDKDF (reference sequence). Trimming took 5 bases from V and 4 from J; bases not matched to a gene: 11. DNA for the CDR3: TGTGCCACCAGCGGCCGGGACAGGGGTGGTTGGTACAATGAGCAGTTCTTC. This gives the protein CATSGRDRGGWYNEQFF.

This clone was recorded once. This sequence joins TRBV5-1 and TRBJ2-2; 7 bases align to TRBD1. Germline loops: CDR1 SGHRS, CDR2 YFSETQ. The V gene end was trimmed by 4 bases and the J gene end by 5 bases; junction bases not matched to a gene: 5. This CDR3 comprises 14 residues. The CDR3 spells CASSAGTVTGELFF. The CDR3 coding sequence is TGCGCCAGCAGCGCCGGGACAGTAACCGGGGAGCTGTTTTTT.

This chain joins TRBV27 and TRBJ2-7; D not certain. The CDR3 is 13 amino acids. CDR1 and CDR2 from the germline V gene are MNHEY and SMNVEV (reference sequence). V was trimmed by 5 bases and J by 2 bases, leaving 10 bases between them. This chain's CDR3 is CASSPTVPYEQYF. CDR3 DNA sequence: TGTGCCAGCAGTCCTACAGTCCCCTACGAGCAGTACTTC.

This chain uses TRBV7-2 with TRBJ2-2; TRBD2 is a possible D gene (6 bases). The CDR3 has 15 amino acids. Trimming stripped 0 bases from V and 2 bases from J, with 7 bases between. The germline V gene has CDR1 SGHTA and CDR2 FQGNSA. This chain's CDR3 is CASSLAGGNTGELFF. In nucleotides, the CDR3 is TGTGCCAGCAGCTTAGCGGGAGGAAACACCGGGGAGCTGTTTTTT. Full variable domain (missing parts from reference TRBV7-2 and TRBJ2-2): GAGVSQSPSNKVTEKGKDVELRCDPISGHTALYWYRQSLGQGLEFLIYFQGNSAPDKSGLPSDRFSAERTGGSVSTLTIQRTQQEDSAVYLCASSLAGGNTGELFFGEGSRLTVL.